This passage covers 31 T cell receptor beta chains from one sample sequenced in a study of a mutant IDH1 vaccine in newly diagnosed glioma. These TCRs' antigens remain unknown. The repertoire was sequenced with immunoSEQ multiplex PCR; TCRdb's copy has only in-frame clones and lacks some. The repertoire holds tens of thousands of clones, with around nine tenths as singletons. This sample's time point: week 5, during vaccination. Each dose of the vaccine consisted of 300 ug of mutant IDH1 20-mer peptide, with topical imiquimod. The specimen comprised PBMCs, sampled from a glioma patient whose treatment included an IDH1 peptide vaccine. All receptors come from a woman in her forties or fifties with glioma.

J is TRBJ2-2 and V is TRBV9; 10 bases line up with TRBD2. V lost 4 bases and J lost 7; bases outside the gene matches: 13. Germline V gene sequence: CDR1 SGDLS, CDR2 YYNGEE. The CDR3 spans 17 residues. CDR3 sequence: CASSFPQSGTSVGELFF. The CDR3 bases are TGTGCCAGCAGCTTCCCCCAATCCGGGACTAGCGTCGGGGAGCTGTTTTTT.

The chain has TRBV4-1 and TRBJ2-1; a weak D match, TRBD1 (5 bases). This CDR3 spans 15 amino acids. V was trimmed by 3 bases and J by 5 bases, leaving 14 bases between them. Per germline, CDR1 MGHRA and CDR2 YSYEKL. The CDR3 spells CASSHAQGFNNEQFF. Here the CDR3 DNA reads TGCGCCAGCAGCCATGCGCAGGGTTTTAACAATGAGCAGTTCTTC.

The rearrangement links TRBV5-6 to TRBJ1-2, with D unclear. The V end lost 0 bases, the J end lost 5 bases, and 8 bases lay between the germline ends. This CDR3 contains 13 residues. Germline values: CDR1 SGHDT, CDR2 YYEEEE. The chain's CDR3 is CASSLGGFYGYTF. Here the CDR3 DNA reads TGTGCCAGCAGCTTGGGAGGGTTTTATGGCTACACCTTC.

This clone was seen only a few times. CDR3 sequence: CASSPPPGGRSDTQYF. The CDR3, as DNA: TGTGCCAGCAGTCCTCCCCCAGGGGGCAGGTCAGATACGCAGTATTTT. V usage is TRBV28 and J usage is TRBJ2-3; TRBD1 aligns across 8 bases. Germline CDR1 reads MDHEN; CDR2 reads SYDVKM. V trimming: 5 bases; J trimming: 4 bases; junction bases outside the gene matches: 11. The CDR3 is 16 residues long.

This chain links TRBV2 with TRBJ1-2, with D tentatively TRBD1 (5 bases). There are 14 residues in the CDR3. Germline CDR1 and CDR2: SNHLY and FYNNEI. The V and J ends lost 4 bases and 6 bases respectively, with 15 bases between them. The CDR3 region has the DNA TGTGCCAGCAGTGGCGCGGGGGGAACCCATGGCTACACCTTC. As protein: CASSGAGGTHGYTF. Combining the CDR3 with reference TRBV2 and TRBJ1-2 gives the whole variable domain EPEVTQTPSHQVTQMGQEVILRCVPISNHLYFYWYRQILGQKVEFLVSFYNNEISEKSEIFDDQFSVERPDGSNFTLKIRSTKLEDSAMYFCASSGAGGTHGYTFGSGTRLTVV.

The chain employs TRBV28 and TRBJ1-4; D is possibly TRBD1 (5 bases). CDR3 length equals 14 residues. The V end lost 6 bases, the J end lost 4 bases, and 12 bases lay between the germline ends. The germline CDR1 and CDR2 sequences are MDHEN and SYDVKM. CDR3 bases: TGTGCCAGCAGCCTGACAGAGGTTAATGAAAAACTGTTTTTT. It is translated as CASSLTEVNEKLFF.

The chain is built from TRBV10-3 and TRBJ2-7, with a tentative D call TRBD2 (5 bases). Germline lookup yields CDR1 ENHRY and CDR2 SYGVKD. V shed 7 bases and J shed 3 bases, with 7 bases lying between them. The CDR3 sequence is 11 residues long. The CDR3 nucleotides read TGTGCCATCATGGCGGGCTACGAGCAGTACTTC. Protein product: CAIMAGYEQYF.

This sequence joins TRBV6-5 and TRBJ2-3; D might be TRBD1 or TRBD2, each matching 5 bases. The germline gives CDR1 MNHEY, CDR2 SVGAGI. V lost 1 base and J 4 bases, leaving 9 bases between the germline ends. There are 14 residues in the CDR3. Written as DNA, the CDR3 is TGTGCCAGCAGTTACTTAGGGGACGCAGATACGCAGTATTTT. Protein: CASSYLGDADTQYF.

This CDR3 is CASSPREGGRTDTQYF. The DNA for the CDR3 is TGTGCCAGCAGCCCACGGGAGGGGGGGCGGACAGATACGCAGTATTTT. The V gene is TRBV7-9, the J gene TRBJ2-3; 8 bases line up with TRBD2. J was trimmed by 3 bases and V by 5 bases; bases with no gene match: 10. Germline V gene data show CDR1 as SEHNR and CDR2 as FQNEAQ (reference sequence). The CDR3 totals 16 residues.

The rearrangement uses TRBV6-5 and TRBJ1-2, with 12 bases aligning to TRBD1. The CDR3 runs to 13 residues. V lost 5 bases to trimming and J lost 10 bases; unmatched junction nucleotides: 5. Germline assignment: CDR1 MNHEY and CDR2 SVGAGI. The CDR3 is CASSRGQGADYTF. The CDR3 DNA sequence: TGTGCCAGCAGTCGGGGACAGGGGGCTGACTACACCTTC.

CDR3 bases: TGCAGCGTTGAGGGTCTAGCGGGAGGCGGGAATGAGCAGTTCTTC. Encoded protein: CSVEGLAGGGNEQFF. The chain carries TRBV29-1 and TRBJ2-1, with 11 bases fitting TRBD2. J lost 7 bases, V lost 3 bases, and 8 bases had no gene match. CDR3 length: 15 amino acids. Per the germline V gene, CDR1 is SQVTM and CDR2 is ANQGSEA.

This clone was observed once. The chain uses TRBV19 and TRBJ2-2; D not certain. The V and J ends lost 3 bases and 4 bases respectively, with 9 bases between them. Germline V gene sequence: CDR1 LNHDA, CDR2 SQIVND (reference sequence). CDR3 size: 14 residues. CDR3 DNA sequence: TGTGCCAGTAGTATTAGGTGGGGCACCGGGGAGCTGTTTTTT. Translation: CASSIRWGTGELFF. The full variable domain, in which reference TRBV19 and TRBJ2-2 provide the parts outside the CDR3, is DGGITQSPKYLFRKEGQNVTLSCEQNLNHDAMYWYRQDPGQGLRLIYYSQIVNDFQKGDIAEGYSVSREKKESFPLTVTSAQKNPTAFYLCASSIRWGTGELFFGEGSRLTVL.

The chain recombines TRBV25-1 with TRBJ1-6; 10 nucleotides match TRBD1. The CDR3 is 17 amino acids. Germline CDR1 reads MGHDK; CDR2 reads SYGVNS. V dropped 1 base and J dropped 10; count of bases not matched to a gene: 10. The CDR3 DNA reads TGTGCCAGCAGTGAATCCGGGGACAGGGGTGGGCGCTCACCCCTCCACTTT. Translation gives CASSESGDRGGRSPLHF.

The J gene is TRBJ2-5, the V gene TRBV27, with 11 bases matching TRBD2. CDR3 length equals 18 residues. J lost 4 bases, V lost 5 bases, and 15 bases had no gene match. Germline CDR1 is MNHEY and CDR2 is SMNVEV (reference sequence). Written as DNA, the CDR3 is TGTGCCAGCAGTGCGAGACCGATAGCGGGAGGGCCGAGAGAGACCCAGTACTTC. Protein product: CASSARPIAGGPRETQYF.

The genes are TRBV27 and TRBJ1-1; D is undetermined. The CDR3 is 16 residues long. V shed 1 base and J shed 1 base, with 13 bases lying between them. Germline V gives CDR1 MNHEY, CDR2 SMNVEV (reference sequence). The CDR3 region is CASSLYGWGKNTEAFF. Here the CDR3 DNA reads TGTGCCAGCAGTTTATATGGTTGGGGAAAGAACACTGAAGCTTTCTTT.

V and J are TRBV7-2 and TRBJ2-7; the match to TRBD2 covers 11 bases. There are 15 residues in the CDR3. Germline assignment: CDR1 SGHTA and CDR2 FQGNSA. J lost 6 bases, V lost 1 base, and 5 bases had no gene match. This CDR3 is CASSLVFLAGGEQYF. CDR3 nucleotides: TGTGCCAGCAGCTTAGTTTTCCTAGCGGGAGGCGAGCAGTACTTC.

The genes are TRBV11-2 and TRBJ2-6; D is possibly TRBD1 or TRBD2 (5 bases each). CDR3 length equals 16 residues. Germline V CDR1 and CDR2: SGHAT, FQNNGV. Trimming removed 5 bases at V and 2 bases at J, with 13 bases between. CDR3 region: CASSPLRGTGANVLTF. CDR3 nucleotides: TGTGCCAGCAGCCCCCTGAGGGGTACTGGGGCCAACGTCCTGACTTTC. Drawing the rest from reference TRBV11-2 and TRBJ2-6, the complete variable domain is EAGVAQSPRYKIIEKRQSVAFWCNPISGHATLYWYQQILGQGPKLLIQFQNNGVVDDSQLPKDRFSAERLKGVDSTLKIQPAKLEDSAVYLCASSPLRGTGANVLTFGAGSRLTVL.

The chain joins TRBV7-3 to TRBJ2-5; D unresolved. CDR3 size: 14 residues. Trimming took off 2 bases at V and 1 base at J, with 8 bases between the two ends. The germline V gene encodes CDR1 SGHTA and CDR2 FQGTGA. The CDR3, as DNA: TGTGCCAGCAGCTTATTGGCAGGCCAAGAGACCCAGTACTTC. Protein: CASSLLAGQETQYF. Full variable domain (outside the CDR3, taken from reference TRBV7-3 and TRBJ2-5): GAGVSQTPSNKVTEKGKYVELRCDPISGHTALYWYRQSLGQGPEFLIYFQGTGAADDSGLPNDRFFAVRPEGSVSTLKIQRTERGDSAVYLCASSLLAGQETQYFGPGTRLLVL.

The chain is built from TRBV5-4 and TRBJ1-2, with D perhaps TRBD1 (6 bases). This CDR3 is built from 16 residues. Germline loops: CDR1 SGHNT, CDR2 YYREEE (reference sequence). Trimming removed 1 base at V and 5 bases at J, with 18 bases between. For the CDR3, the DNA is TGTGCCAGCAGCTTGCGGGGGGCGGCCAATACGTATGGCTACACCTTC. Amino acid sequence: CASSLRGAANTYGYTF.

V gene TRBV5-4 combines with J gene TRBJ2-5; TRBD2 agrees at 16 bases. The germline gives CDR1 SGHNT, CDR2 YYREEE (reference sequence). The CDR3 length is 17 residues. The junction had 3 bases not matched to a gene; V was cut back by 4 bases and J by 0 bases. The CDR3 DNA is TGTGCCAGCAGCCGGGGACTAGCGGGAGGGTACCAAGAGACCCAGTACTTC. Amino acids: CASSRGLAGGYQETQYF. The full variable domain, completed using reference TRBV5-4 and TRBJ2-5, is ETGVTQSPTHLIKTRGQQVTLRCSSQSGHNTVSWYQQALGQGPQFIFQYYREEENGRGNFPPRFSGLQFPNYSSELNVNALELDDSALYLCASSRGLAGGYQETQYFGPGTRLLVL.

The chain is built from TRBV4-1 and TRBJ2-5, with a weak D call TRBD2 (5 bases). The CDR3 totals 17 residues. Trimming took off 2 bases at V and 5 bases at J, with 21 bases between the two ends. CDR1 and CDR2 (germline): MGHRA, YSYEKL. The CDR3 loop reads CASSQRPSSRGRETQYF. The CDR3 DNA reads TGCGCCAGCAGCCAACGACCTAGCTCCCGAGGACGGGAGACCCAGTACTTC.

This clone was observed once. The chain employs TRBV5-1 and TRBJ2-5, with D perhaps matching TRBD1 or TRBD2 (5 bases each). The assigned J gene may be wrong: the sequence end matches TRBJ2-7 better. Looked up from germline, CDR1 is SGHRS and CDR2 is YFSETQ. This CDR3 comprises 14 residues. CDR3 coding DNA: TGCGCCAGCAGCCGGGCGGTGGGACCCTACGAGCAGTACTTC. Protein sequence: CASSRAVGPYEQYF.

The rearrangement joins TRBV30 to TRBJ2-5; 12 nucleotides match TRBD1. With the DNA end fitting TRBJ2-7 better, the J assignment may be wrong. Germline V gene lookup returns CDR1 GTSNPN and CDR2 SVGIG (reference sequence). The CDR3 is made up of 17 amino acids. CDR3 protein: CAWKRDRGPNRAYEQYF. In nucleotides, the CDR3 is TGTGCCTGGAAGAGGGACAGGGGGCCTAATCGCGCCTACGAGCAGTACTTC.

The rearrangement uses TRBV10-1 and TRBJ2-2; TRBD2 matches at 8 bases. Germline values: CDR1 WNHNN, CDR2 SYGVQD (reference sequence). The CDR3 is made up of 16 amino acids. After removal of 3 bases from V and 0 bases from J, the junction contained 3 bases not matched to a gene. CDR3 residues: CASSDTGGSNTGELFF. DNA for the CDR3: TGCGCCAGCAGTGATACGGGAGGGTCGAACACCGGGGAGCTGTTTTTT.

The J gene is TRBJ1-6, the V gene TRBV10-3; no reliable D call. CDR1 and CDR2 (germline): ENHRY, SYGVKD. The ends were cut back, 0 bases at V and 7 bases at J, with 10 bases in the middle. This CDR3 comprises 15 residues. In nucleotides, the CDR3 is TGTGCCATCAGTGAGTCCGGGTTTTCGAATTCACCCCTCCACTTT. Translated, it gives CAISESGFSNSPLHF.

This chain joins TRBV19 and TRBJ1-1; possible D gene TRBD1, 6 bases. The germline gives CDR1 LNHDA, CDR2 SQIVND (reference sequence). The CDR3 is made up of 16 amino acids. V was shortened by 8 bases and J by 2 bases, with 21 bases between the two germline ends. The chain's CDR3 is CASGRGGGPTNTEAFF. CDR3 coding DNA: TGTGCCAGTGGCCGTGGGGGGGGCCCAACCAACACTGAAGCTTTCTTT.

The chain carries TRBV10-2 and TRBJ2-3; weak D call: TRBD2 (5 bases). Germline V gives CDR1 WSHSY, CDR2 SAAADI. The V end was cut by 2 bases, the J end by 5 bases, with 5 bases between. The CDR3 length is 12 residues. The CDR3 here is CASSEGGDTQYF. As DNA, the CDR3 is TGCGCCAGCAGTGAGGGAGGAGATACGCAGTATTTT.

This sequence joins TRBV5-1 and TRBJ2-7; no definite D call. Germline V lookup: CDR1 SGHRS, CDR2 YFSETQ. V was cut by 5 bases and J by 2 bases, with 11 bases left in between. This CDR3 spans 13 amino acids. The CDR3 coding sequence is TGCGCCAGCAGATACGACATGACCTACGAGCAGTACTTC. Residues: CASRYDMTYEQYF. The full variable domain, with the rest looked up from reference TRBV5-1 and TRBJ2-7, is KAGVTQTPRYLIKTRGQQVTLSCSPISGHRSVSWYQQTPGQGLQFLFEYFSETQRNKGNFPGRFSGRQFSNSRSEMNVSTLELGDSALYLCASRYDMTYEQYFGPGTRLTVT.

This clone was recorded once. The V call is TRBV6-5, the J call TRBJ2-2; D gene uncertain. Germline values: CDR1 MNHEY, CDR2 SVGAGI. The CDR3 has 14 amino acids. Trimming removed 2 bases at V and 8 bases at J, with 12 bases between. The CDR3 nucleotides are TGTGCCAGCAGTTACCGACTTCCTACGGGGGAGCTGTTTTTT. Its protein product is CASSYRLPTGELFF.

This chain connects TRBV7-9 to TRBJ2-3; 11 bases fit TRBD2. Germline V gene lookup returns CDR1 SEHNR and CDR2 FQNEAQ (reference sequence). CDR3 length equals 19 residues. The V and J ends lost 5 bases and 2 bases, in that order; junction bases with no gene match: 15. In nucleotides, the CDR3 is TGTGCCAGCAGCCCACGCCCCCTACTAGCGGGAGAGTCCACAGATACGCAGTATTTT. Protein: CASSPRPLLAGESTDTQYF.

This clone was detected a few times. The gene calls are TRBV29-1 and TRBJ1-1; 10 bases fit TRBD1. The ends lost 7 bases at V and 4 bases at J; junction bases unmatched: 12. Germline-derived CDR1 and CDR2 are SQVTM and ANQGSEA. The CDR3 runs to 15 residues. CDR3 bases: TGCAGCGCGCGTAGACAGGGGGCAACAAGCACTGAAGCTTTCTTT. This codes for CSARRQGATSTEAFF.